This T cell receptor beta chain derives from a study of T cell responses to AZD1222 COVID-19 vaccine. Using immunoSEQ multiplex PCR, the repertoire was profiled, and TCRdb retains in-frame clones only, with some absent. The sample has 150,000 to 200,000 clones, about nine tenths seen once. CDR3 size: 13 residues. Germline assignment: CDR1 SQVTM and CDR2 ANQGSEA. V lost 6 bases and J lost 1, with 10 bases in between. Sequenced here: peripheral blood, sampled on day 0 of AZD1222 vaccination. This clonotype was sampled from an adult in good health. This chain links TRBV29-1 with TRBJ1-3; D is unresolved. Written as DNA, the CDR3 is TGCAGCGTGTCAGATCCTTCTGGAAACACCATATATTTT. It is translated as CSVSDPSGNTIYF.